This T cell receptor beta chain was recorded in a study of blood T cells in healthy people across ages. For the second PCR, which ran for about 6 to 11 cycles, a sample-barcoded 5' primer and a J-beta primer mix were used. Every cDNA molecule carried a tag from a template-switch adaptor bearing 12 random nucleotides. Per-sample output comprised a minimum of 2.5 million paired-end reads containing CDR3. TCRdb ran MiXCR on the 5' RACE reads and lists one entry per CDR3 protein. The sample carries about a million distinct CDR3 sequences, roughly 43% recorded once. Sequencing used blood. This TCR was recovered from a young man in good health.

The CDR3 nucleotides read TGTGCCAGCAGCAAGGACCCTCACGGGGAGACCCAGTACTTC. Protein product: CASSKDPHGETQYF. The rearrangement links TRBV12-3 or TRBV12-4 to TRBJ2-5; D not certain. V dropped 6 bases and J dropped 5 bases, with 16 bases sitting between them. The CDR3 has 14 residues.